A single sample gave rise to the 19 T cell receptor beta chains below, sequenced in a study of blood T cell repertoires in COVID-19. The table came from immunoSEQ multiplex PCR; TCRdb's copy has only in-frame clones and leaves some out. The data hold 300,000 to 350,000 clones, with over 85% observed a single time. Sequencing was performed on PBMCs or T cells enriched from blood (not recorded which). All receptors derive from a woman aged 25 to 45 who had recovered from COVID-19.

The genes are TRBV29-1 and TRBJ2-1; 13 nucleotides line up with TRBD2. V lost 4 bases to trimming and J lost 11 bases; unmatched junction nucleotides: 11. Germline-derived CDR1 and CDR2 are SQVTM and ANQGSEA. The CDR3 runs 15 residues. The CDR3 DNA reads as TGCAGCGTTGGGAAACGCGGACTAGCGGGGGAGCAGCAGTTCTTC. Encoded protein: CSVGKRGLAGEQQFF.

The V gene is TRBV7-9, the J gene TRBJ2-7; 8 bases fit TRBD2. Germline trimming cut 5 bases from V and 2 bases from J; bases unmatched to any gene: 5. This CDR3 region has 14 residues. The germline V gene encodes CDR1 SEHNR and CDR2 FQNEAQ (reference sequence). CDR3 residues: CASSEIAGPYEQYF. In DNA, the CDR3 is TGTGCCAGCAGCGAAATAGCGGGGCCCTACGAGCAGTACTTC.

The CDR3 here is CASSRDTNYGYTF. CDR3 coding DNA: TGTGCCAGCAGCCGTGACACCAACTATGGCTACACCTTC. The gene calls are TRBV7-9 and TRBJ1-2; D is unclear. In germline, CDR1 is SEHNR, CDR2 FQNEAQ (reference sequence). This CDR3 comprises 13 residues. The V and J ends lost 5 bases and 2 bases respectively, with 9 bases between them. The entire variable domain, with the rest obtained from reference TRBV7-9 and TRBJ1-2, is as follows: DTGVSQNPRHKITKRGQNVTFRCDPISEHNRLYWYRQTLGQGPEFLTYFQNEAQLEKSRLLSDRFSAERPKGSFSTLEIQRTEQGDSAMYLCASSRDTNYGYTFGSGTRLTVV.

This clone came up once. The CDR3: CASSAEREQYF. The CDR3, as DNA: TGTGCCAGCTCGGCGGAGCGCGAGCAGTACTTC. The chain uses TRBV18 and TRBJ2-7, with no clear D. Trimming left V 6 bases short and J 6 bases short, with 9 bases between. The length of the CDR3 is 11 residues. The germline V gene has CDR1 KGHSH and CDR2 LQKENI.

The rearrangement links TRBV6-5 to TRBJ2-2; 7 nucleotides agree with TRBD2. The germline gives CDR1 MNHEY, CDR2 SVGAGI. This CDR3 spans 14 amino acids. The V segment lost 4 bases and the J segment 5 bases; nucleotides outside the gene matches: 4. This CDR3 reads CASSWGLTTGELFF. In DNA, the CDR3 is TGTGCCAGCAGTTGGGGACTAACTACCGGGGAGCTGTTTTTT.

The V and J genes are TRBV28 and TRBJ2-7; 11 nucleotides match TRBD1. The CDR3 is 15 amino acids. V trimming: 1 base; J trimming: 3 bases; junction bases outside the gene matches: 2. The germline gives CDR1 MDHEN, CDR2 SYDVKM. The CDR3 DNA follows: TGTGCCAGCAGTTTATTGGGGACAGGGGGCTACGAGCAGTACTTC. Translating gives CASSLLGTGGYEQYF.

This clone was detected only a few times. The CDR3 loop is CAISLENSPLHF. CDR3 DNA sequence: TGTGCCATCAGTCTAGAAAATTCACCCCTCCACTTT. The rearrangement joins TRBV10-3 to TRBJ1-6; D uncertain. The CDR3 length is 12 residues. CDR1 is ENHRY, CDR2 SYGVKD, per germline. V dropped 5 bases and J dropped 7 bases, with 6 bases sitting between them.

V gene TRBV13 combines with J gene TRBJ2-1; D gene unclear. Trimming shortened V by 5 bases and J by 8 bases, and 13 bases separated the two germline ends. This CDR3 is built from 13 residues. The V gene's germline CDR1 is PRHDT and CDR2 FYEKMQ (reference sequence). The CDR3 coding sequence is TGTGCCAGCAGCCTTAGCCCCTCGGATGAGCAGTTCTTC. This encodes CASSLSPSDEQFF.

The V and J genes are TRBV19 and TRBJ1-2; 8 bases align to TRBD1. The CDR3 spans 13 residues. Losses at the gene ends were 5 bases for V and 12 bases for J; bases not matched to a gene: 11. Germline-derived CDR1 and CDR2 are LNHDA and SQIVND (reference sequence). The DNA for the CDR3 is TGTGCCAGTAGTCTTAACTCTGACAGGGGACACACCTTC. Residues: CASSLNSDRGHTF.

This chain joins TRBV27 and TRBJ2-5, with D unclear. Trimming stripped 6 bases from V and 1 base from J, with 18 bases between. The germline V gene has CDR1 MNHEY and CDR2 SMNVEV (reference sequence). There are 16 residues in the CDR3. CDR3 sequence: CASRPWAGALQETQYF. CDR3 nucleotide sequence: TGTGCCAGCAGACCCTGGGCAGGCGCACTCCAAGAGACCCAGTACTTC.

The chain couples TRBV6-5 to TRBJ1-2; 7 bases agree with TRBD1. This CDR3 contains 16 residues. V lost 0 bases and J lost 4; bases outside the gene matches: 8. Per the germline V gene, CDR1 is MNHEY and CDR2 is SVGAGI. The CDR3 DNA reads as TGTGCCAGCAGTTACTCGAAAAGGGGACAGTTCTATGGCTACACCTTC. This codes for CASSYSKRGQFYGYTF.

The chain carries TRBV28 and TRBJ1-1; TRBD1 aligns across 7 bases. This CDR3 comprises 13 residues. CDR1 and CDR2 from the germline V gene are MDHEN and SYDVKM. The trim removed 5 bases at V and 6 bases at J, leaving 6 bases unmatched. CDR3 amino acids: CASSIQTGAEAFF. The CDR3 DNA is TGTGCCAGCAGTATCCAAACAGGGGCTGAAGCTTTCTTT.

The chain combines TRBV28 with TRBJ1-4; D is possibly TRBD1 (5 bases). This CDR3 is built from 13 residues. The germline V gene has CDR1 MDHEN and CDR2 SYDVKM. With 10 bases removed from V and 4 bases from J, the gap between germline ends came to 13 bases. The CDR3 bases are TGTGCCACCGAGACAGCTATTAATGAAAAACTGTTTTTT. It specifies CATETAINEKLFF.

This chain's CDR3 is CASSQYRVGTDTQYF. As DNA, the CDR3 is TGTGCCAGCAGTCAATACAGGGTCGGGACAGATACGCAGTATTTT. The J gene is TRBJ2-3, the V gene TRBV6-5; D might be TRBD1 (6 bases). The CDR3 length is 15 residues. Germline CDR1 and CDR2: MNHEY and SVGAGI. V was trimmed by 5 bases and J by 3 bases, leaving 15 bases between them.

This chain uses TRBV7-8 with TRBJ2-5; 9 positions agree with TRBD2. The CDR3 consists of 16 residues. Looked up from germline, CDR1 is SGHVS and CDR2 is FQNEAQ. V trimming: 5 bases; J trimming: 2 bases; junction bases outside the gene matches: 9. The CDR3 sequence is CASSAGTSPLQETQYF. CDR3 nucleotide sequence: TGTGCCAGCAGCGCAGGGACTAGCCCTTTACAAGAGACCCAGTACTTC.

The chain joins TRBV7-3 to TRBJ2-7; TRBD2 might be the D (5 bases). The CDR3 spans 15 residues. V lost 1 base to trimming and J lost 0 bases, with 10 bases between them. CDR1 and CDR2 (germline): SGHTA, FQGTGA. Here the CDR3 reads CASSLSGHTSYEQYF. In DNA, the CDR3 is TGTGCCAGCAGCTTAAGCGGGCATACCTCCTACGAGCAGTACTTC.

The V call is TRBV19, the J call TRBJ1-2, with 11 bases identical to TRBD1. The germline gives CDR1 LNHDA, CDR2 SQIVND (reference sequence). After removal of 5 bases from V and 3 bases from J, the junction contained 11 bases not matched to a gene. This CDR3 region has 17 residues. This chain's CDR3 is CASSPGQGEVWYYGYTF. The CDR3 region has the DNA TGTGCCAGTAGTCCGGGACAGGGGGAAGTATGGTACTATGGCTACACCTTC.

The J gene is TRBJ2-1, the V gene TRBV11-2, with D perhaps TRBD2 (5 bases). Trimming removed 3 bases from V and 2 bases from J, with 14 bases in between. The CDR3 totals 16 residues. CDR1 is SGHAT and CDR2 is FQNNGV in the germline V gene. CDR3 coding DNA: TGTGCCAGCAGCTTTTACAGCGGAAGTACCTACAATGAGCAGTTCTTC. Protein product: CASSFYSGSTYNEQFF. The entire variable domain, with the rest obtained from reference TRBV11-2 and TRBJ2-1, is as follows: EAGVAQSPRYKIIEKRQSVAFWCNPISGHATLYWYQQILGQGPKLLIQFQNNGVVDDSQLPKDRFSAERLKGVDSTLKIQPAKLEDSAVYLCASSFYSGSTYNEQFFGPGTRLTVL.

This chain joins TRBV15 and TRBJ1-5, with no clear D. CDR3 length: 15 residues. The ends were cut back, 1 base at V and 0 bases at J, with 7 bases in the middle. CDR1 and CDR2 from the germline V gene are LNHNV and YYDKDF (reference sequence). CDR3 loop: CATSRAGYSNQPQHF. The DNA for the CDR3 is TGTGCCACCAGCAGAGCGGGTTATAGCAATCAGCCCCAGCATTTT.